This TCR beta chain was profiled in a study of neoadjuvant nivolumab and ipilimumab in lung cancer. Whole-study results and caveats: Only a single major-pathologic-response sample was available for clonality analysis. Pretherapy blood TCR richness correlated positively with resected tumor richness. A small number of samples were TCR sequenced. Resected tumors had greater TCR richness and clonality than uninvolved lung.

With regard to this clone: Its cognate antigen is unknown.

Clones were sequenced by immunoSEQ multiplex PCR, and TCRdb holds only the in-frame ones, with some missing. Of tens of thousands of clones in the sample, around 89% were seen once. Here the sequenced sample was blood, taken before neoadjuvant nivolumab, alone or with ipilimumab. The source is an adult with non-small cell lung cancer. Some clones in this sample may be carry-over from other donors' samples.

CDR3 protein: CASSLGQQYTEAFF. The DNA of the CDR3 is TGTGCCAGCAGCTTGGGACAGCAGTACACTGAAGCTTTCTTT. The V gene is TRBV5-4, the J gene TRBJ1-1, with D maybe TRBD1 (5 bases). This CDR3 contains 14 residues. The germline V gene has CDR1 SGHNT and CDR2 YYREEE (reference sequence). V shed 0 bases and J shed 3 bases, with 9 bases lying between them.